Presented here are 13 T cell receptor beta chains from one specimen sequenced in a study of CD8 T cells in ankylosing spondylitis. TCRdb fed the 5' RACE reads into MiXCR, producing one record per CDR3 protein. The sample comprises some 85,000 distinct CDR3 sequences, more than 8.5% of which are singletons, and approximately 30% rests with the top ten. Their antigens remain unidentified. Points from the study as a whole: Characteristic, it appeared, of ankylosing spondylitis blood was a TCR beta motif of about eight highly homologous variants.

The sequenced material came from blood, either unsorted or a sorted T cell fraction (not recorded which). The receptors originated from a male donor with ankylosing spondylitis.

This clonotype was counted many times. The J gene is TRBJ2-5, the V gene TRBV5-6, with 9 bases aligning to TRBD2. The V gene end was trimmed by 1 base and the J gene end by 3 bases; junction bases not matched to a gene: 1. Germline values: CDR1 SGHDT, CDR2 YYEEEE. The CDR3 totals 14 residues. This CDR3 is CASSLPSGKETQYF. Here the CDR3 DNA reads TGTGCCAGCAGCTTGCCTAGCGGGAAAGAGACCCAGTACTTC.

CDR3 region: CASSTTQQESYNEQFF. The CDR3 DNA reads TGTGCCAGCAGCACGACCCAACAAGAGTCCTACAATGAGCAGTTCTTC. The chain combines TRBV12-3 or TRBV12-4 with TRBJ2-1, with unresolved D. Trimming shortened V by 6 bases and J by 1 base, and 16 bases separated the two germline ends. The CDR3 contains 16 residues.

This clonotype was counted many times. The J gene is TRBJ2-3, the V gene TRBV3-1, with D perhaps matching TRBD1 or TRBD2 (6 bases each). CDR1 is LGHDT and CDR2 is YNNKEL in the germline V gene (reference sequence). The CDR3 is 14 amino acids. V was clipped by 4 bases and J by 3 bases, with 11 bases between them. The CDR3 loop is CASSLRRGTDTQYF. CDR3 DNA: TGTGCCAGCAGCCTTAGGAGGGGGACAGATACGCAGTATTTT.

The chain recombines TRBV7-6 with TRBJ2-2; 9 nucleotides match TRBD2. This CDR3 has 18 amino acids. Losses at the gene ends were 1 base for V and 5 bases for J; bases not matched to a gene: 11. Germline V lookup: CDR1 SGHVS, CDR2 FNYEAQ. The CDR3 coding sequence is TGTGCCAGCAGCTTAGTGGTTAGCGGGAGTGTCGGAACCGGGGAGCTGTTTTTT. The encoded protein is CASSLVVSGSVGTGELFF.

This clonotype was observed at least ten times. The V call is TRBV12-3 or TRBV12-4, the J call TRBJ2-1; D gene unclear. The CDR3 covers 14 residues. The V end lost 1 base, the J end lost 5 bases, and 9 bases lay between the germline ends. In nucleotides, the CDR3 is TGTGCCAGCAGTTTAGGTGCAGGTCACAATGAGCAGTTCTTC. This codes for CASSLGAGHNEQFF.

The table lists this clonotype with many counts. The chain has TRBV11-2 and TRBJ1-1, with D perhaps TRBD1 (5 bases). The CDR3 sequence is 12 residues long. Germline V gene data show CDR1 as SGHAT and CDR2 as FQNNGV. Between the trimmed V and J ends, which lost 11 bases and 6 bases, there was a span of 16 bases. The CDR3 DNA is TGTGCCGGGAGCGTTGGGGACTCTGAAGCTTTCTTT. Protein sequence: CAGSVGDSEAFF.

V gene TRBV6-1 combines with J gene TRBJ1-1, with D possibly TRBD1 on 6 matching bases. This CDR3 spans 15 amino acids. Looked up from germline, CDR1 is MNHNS and CDR2 is SASEGT. V dropped 2 bases and J dropped 4 bases, with 14 bases sitting between them. The CDR3 coding sequence is TGTGCCAGCAGTGAACGGGGGGGCAGGTCCACTGAAGCTTTCTTT. Translating it yields CASSERGGRSTEAFF.

The CDR3 DNA sequence: TGCGCCAGCGTAGCGGGAGGTAACACCGGGGAGCTGTTTTTT. The encoded protein is CASVAGGNTGELFF. V and J are TRBV10-2 and TRBJ2-2; 10 bases align to TRBD2. The junction had 2 bases not matched to a gene; V was cut back by 8 bases and J by 2 bases. CDR1 is WSHSY and CDR2 is SAAADI in the germline V gene. CDR3 length: 14 residues.

This sequence joins TRBV20-1 and TRBJ1-5; 7 nucleotides agree with TRBD1. This CDR3 has 15 amino acids. In germline, CDR1 is DFQATT, CDR2 SNEGSKA (reference sequence). V dropped 0 bases and J dropped 3; count of bases not matched to a gene: 5. This CDR3 reads CSAREAGGFNQPQHF. The DNA of the CDR3 is TGCAGTGCTAGAGAAGCAGGGGGTTTCAATCAGCCCCAGCATTTT.

This clonotype was picked up a small number of times. The rearrangement links TRBV13 to TRBJ2-3; TRBD2 agrees at 7 bases. This CDR3 is built from 14 residues. Germline-derived CDR1 and CDR2 are PRHDT and FYEKMQ (reference sequence). The V and J ends lost 3 bases and 7 bases, in that order; junction bases with no gene match: 7. CDR3 region: CASSLEGGPHTQYF. For the CDR3, the DNA is TGTGCCAGCAGCTTGGAGGGAGGGCCTCATACGCAGTATTTT.

Only a few counts were recorded for this clonotype. J is TRBJ2-1 and V is TRBV6-2 or TRBV6-3; TRBD2 agrees at 15 bases. CDR1 MNHEY and CDR2 SVGEGT come from the germline V gene. The CDR3 covers 13 residues. V was pared by 6 bases and J by 14 bases, with 5 bases of the junction left unmatched. The CDR3 protein is CASSPGLAGGKFF. The CDR3, as DNA: TGTGCCAGCAGCCCGGGACTAGCGGGAGGAAAGTTCTTC.

This clonotype occurred a few times. The V and J genes are TRBV24-1 and TRBJ2-3; 8 bases are shared with TRBD1. V trimming: 4 bases; J trimming: 2 bases; junction bases outside the gene matches: 7. Germline CDR1 is KGHDR and CDR2 is SFDVKD. The CDR3 sequence is 16 residues long. DNA for the CDR3: TGTGCCACCAGTGACCAGGGACAGGCACACACAGATACGCAGTATTTT. Residues: CATSDQGQAHTDTQYF.

This clonotype was seen repeatedly, ten times or more. This chain uses TRBV5-6 with TRBJ1-2; 7 bases are shared with TRBD1. Germline-derived CDR1 and CDR2 are SGHDT and YYEEEE. This CDR3 region has 14 residues. The V gene end was trimmed by 6 bases and the J gene end by 4 bases; junction bases not matched to a gene: 9. As DNA, the CDR3 is TGTGCCAGCACCCCAGGGACAGCGGCCTATGGCTACACCTTC. Its protein is CASTPGTAAYGYTF.